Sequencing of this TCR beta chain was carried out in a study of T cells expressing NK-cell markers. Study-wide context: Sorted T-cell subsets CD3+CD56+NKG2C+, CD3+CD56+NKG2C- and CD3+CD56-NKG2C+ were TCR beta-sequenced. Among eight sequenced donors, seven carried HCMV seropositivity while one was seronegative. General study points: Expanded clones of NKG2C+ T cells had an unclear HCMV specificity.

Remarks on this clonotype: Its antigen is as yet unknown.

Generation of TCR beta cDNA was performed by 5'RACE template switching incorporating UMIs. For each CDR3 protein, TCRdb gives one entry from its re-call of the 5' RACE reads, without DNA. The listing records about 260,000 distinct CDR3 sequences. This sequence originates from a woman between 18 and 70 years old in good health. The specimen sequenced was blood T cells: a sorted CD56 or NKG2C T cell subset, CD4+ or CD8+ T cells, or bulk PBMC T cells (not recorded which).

The CDR3 reads CSAERGLAKNIQYF. The chain recombines TRBV20-1 with TRBJ2-4. CDR1 is DFQATT and CDR2 is SNEGSKA in the germline V gene (reference sequence). The CDR3 consists of 14 residues.